The T cell receptor (beta chain) described here comes from a study of T cell clonotyping in hematopoietic cell transplantation. Blood collection times were about day -28 and days 30, 100, 180 posttransplant. Study results and limitations: Pathologically expanded recipient clonotypes increased progressively from day 30 to day 180 as diversity fell.

Profiled with immunoSEQ multiplex PCR; TCRdb holds only in-frame clones, not every one. The table has around 4,600 clones, just under 75% seen once; the top ten hold about 27%. The CDR3 extends over 19 amino acids. Germline V gene lookup returns CDR1 ENHRY and CDR2 SYGVKD. V lost 1 base and J 2 bases, leaving 18 bases between the germline ends. Points on this clone: Its antigen is still unknown.

This specimen consisted of PBMCs, obtained 100 days after allogeneic stem cell transplant. The chain is built from TRBV10-3 and TRBJ2-6, with D tentatively TRBD2 (5 bases). This TCR was sampled from a female patient in her fifties who had an allogeneic stem cell transplant, so the T cells may come from the graft donor. Some clones in this sample may be carry-over from other donors' samples. The CDR3 DNA reads TGTGCCATCAGTGAGTTTGGGCCTAGCAGCTCTGCTGGGGCCAACGTCCTGACTTTC. This sequence encodes CAISEFGPSSSAGANVLTF.